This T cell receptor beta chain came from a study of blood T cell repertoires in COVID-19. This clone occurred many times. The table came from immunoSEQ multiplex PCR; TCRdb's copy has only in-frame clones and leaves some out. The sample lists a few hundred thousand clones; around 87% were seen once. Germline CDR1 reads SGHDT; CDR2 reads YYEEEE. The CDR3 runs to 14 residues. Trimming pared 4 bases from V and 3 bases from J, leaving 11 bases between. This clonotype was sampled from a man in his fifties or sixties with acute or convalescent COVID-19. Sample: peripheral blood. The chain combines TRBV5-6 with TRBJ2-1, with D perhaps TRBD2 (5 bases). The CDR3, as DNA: TGTGCCAGCAGCACTGGACTGGTCTACAATGAGCAGTTCTTC. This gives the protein CASSTGLVYNEQFF. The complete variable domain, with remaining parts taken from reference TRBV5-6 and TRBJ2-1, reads DAGVTQSPTHLIKTRGQQVTLRCSPKSGHDTVSWYQQALGQGPQFIFQYYEEEERQRGNFPDRFSGHQFPNYSSELNVNALLLGDSALYLCASSTGLVYNEQFFGPGTRLTVL.